The clone carrying this TCR beta chain occurred many times. Antigen specificity is unknown. CDR3 length equals 13 residues. Germline CDR1 MNHEY, CDR2 SMNVEV (reference sequence). V was pared by 6 bases and J by 9 bases, with 15 bases between. Time point reported: pre-sensitization, week 0. Treatment given: therapeutic diphenylcyclopropenone sensitization with weekly scalp DPC. Per the study methods: Sample TCR totals centred on a median of around 93,000, ranging about 23,224 to 700,000. TCRdb itself ran the RACE reads through MiXCR, one entry per CDR3 protein. The V and J calls and clone size come from TCRdb's table, not from the authors' own analysis. In the table there are 380,000 or so distinct CDR3 sequences, about 5% of which are singletons. This sample is drawn from a study of human T cells and chemical hapten exposure. General observations from the study: While controls formed fewer of them, expanded TCRs formed significantly more large CDR3 similarity clusters. High-frequency TCRs, those above 1 in 1000, stayed the same after DPC sensitization.

Sequencing was performed on whole blood, taken in connection with sensitization to the hapten diphenylcyclopropenone (DPC). V gene TRBV27 combines with J gene TRBJ1-5; D may be TRBD1 (5 bases). The clonotype was recovered from a woman between 18 and 29 years old with alopecia areata. Some clones in this sample may be carry-over from other donors' samples. CDR3 residues: CASSRTPQGPQHF. The CDR3 nucleotides are TGTGCCAGCAGCCGTACCCCCCAGGGGCCCCAGCATTTT.